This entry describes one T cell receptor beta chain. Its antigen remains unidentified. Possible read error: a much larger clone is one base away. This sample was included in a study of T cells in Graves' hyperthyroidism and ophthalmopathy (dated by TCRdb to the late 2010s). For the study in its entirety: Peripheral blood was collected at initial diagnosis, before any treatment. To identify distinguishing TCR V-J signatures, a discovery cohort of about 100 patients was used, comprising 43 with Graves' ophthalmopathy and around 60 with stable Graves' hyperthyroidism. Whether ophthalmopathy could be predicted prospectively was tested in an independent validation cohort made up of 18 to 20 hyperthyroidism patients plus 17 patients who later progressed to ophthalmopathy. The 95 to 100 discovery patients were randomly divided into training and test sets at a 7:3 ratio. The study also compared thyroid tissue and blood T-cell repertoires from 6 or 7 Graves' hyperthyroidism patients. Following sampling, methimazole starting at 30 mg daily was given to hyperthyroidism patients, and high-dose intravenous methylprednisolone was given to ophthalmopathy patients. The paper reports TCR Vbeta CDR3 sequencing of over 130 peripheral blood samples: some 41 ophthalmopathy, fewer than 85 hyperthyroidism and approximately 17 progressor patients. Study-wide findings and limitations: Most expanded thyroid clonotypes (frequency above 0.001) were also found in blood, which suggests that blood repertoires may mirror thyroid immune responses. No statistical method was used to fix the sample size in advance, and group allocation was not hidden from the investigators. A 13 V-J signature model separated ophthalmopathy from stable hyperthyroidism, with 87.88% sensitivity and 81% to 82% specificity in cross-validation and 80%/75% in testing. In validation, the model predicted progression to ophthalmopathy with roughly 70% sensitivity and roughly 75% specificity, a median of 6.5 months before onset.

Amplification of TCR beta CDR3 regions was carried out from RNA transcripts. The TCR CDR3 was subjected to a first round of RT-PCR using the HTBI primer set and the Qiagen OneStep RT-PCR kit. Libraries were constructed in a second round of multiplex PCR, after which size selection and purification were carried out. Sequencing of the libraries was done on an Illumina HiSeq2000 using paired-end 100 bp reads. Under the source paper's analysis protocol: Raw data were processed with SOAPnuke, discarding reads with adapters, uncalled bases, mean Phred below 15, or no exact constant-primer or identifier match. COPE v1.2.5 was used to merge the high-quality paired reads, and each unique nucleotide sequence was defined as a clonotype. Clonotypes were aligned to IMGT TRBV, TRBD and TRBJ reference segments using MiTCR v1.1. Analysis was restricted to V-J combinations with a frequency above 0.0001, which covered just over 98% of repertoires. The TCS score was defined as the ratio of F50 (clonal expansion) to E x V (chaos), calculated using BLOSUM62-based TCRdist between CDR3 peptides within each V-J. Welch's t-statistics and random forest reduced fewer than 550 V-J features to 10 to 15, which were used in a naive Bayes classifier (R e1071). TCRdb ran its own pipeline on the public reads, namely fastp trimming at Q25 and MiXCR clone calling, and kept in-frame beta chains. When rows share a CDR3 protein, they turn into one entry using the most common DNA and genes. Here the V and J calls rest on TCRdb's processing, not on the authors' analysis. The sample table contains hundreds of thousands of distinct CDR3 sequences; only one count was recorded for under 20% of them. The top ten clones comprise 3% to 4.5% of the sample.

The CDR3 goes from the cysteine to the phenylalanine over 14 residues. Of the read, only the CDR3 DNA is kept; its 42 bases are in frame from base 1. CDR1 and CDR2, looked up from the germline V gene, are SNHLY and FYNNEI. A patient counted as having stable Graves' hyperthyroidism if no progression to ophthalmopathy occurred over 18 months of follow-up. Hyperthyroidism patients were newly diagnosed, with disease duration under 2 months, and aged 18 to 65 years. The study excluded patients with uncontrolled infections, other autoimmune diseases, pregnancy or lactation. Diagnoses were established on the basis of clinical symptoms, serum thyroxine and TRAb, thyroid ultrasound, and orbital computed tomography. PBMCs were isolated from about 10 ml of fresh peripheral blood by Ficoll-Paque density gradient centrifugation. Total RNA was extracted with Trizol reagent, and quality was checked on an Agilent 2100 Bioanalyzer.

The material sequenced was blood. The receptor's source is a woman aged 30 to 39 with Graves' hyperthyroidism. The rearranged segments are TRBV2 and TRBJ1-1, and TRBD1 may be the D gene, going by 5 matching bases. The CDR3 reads CAGSFTGQNTEAFF. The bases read TGTGCCGGCAGCTTCACAGGACAGAACACTGAAGCTTTCTTT.